This TCR beta chain was captured by sequencing in a study of blood T cell repertoires in COVID-19. Overall study context: Italy, Spain and the United States were the sources of the convalescent and acute COVID-19 samples.

TCRdb's table, derived via immunoSEQ multiplex PCR, lists solely in-frame clones and lacks some. In the table there are about 150,000 clones, approximately 86% of which are singletons. Germline assignment: CDR1 MNHEY and CDR2 SVGEGT. V gave up 2 bases and J gave up 10 bases; unmatched junction bases: 12. This CDR3 contains 16 residues. In assigning cohorts, the study relied on participant-reported clinical history. The receptor was derived from a woman between 35 and 50 years old who had been exposed to COVID-19. The sequenced sample consisted of PBMCs or T cells enriched from blood (not recorded which). The chain couples TRBV6-2 or TRBV6-3 to TRBJ2-1; 9 nucleotides line up with TRBD1. Written as DNA, the CDR3 is TGTGCCAGCAGTTACGGGGGACAGGGACTATTCGGCGAGCAGTTCTTC. As protein: CASSYGGQGLFGEQFF.